Shown below are 9 T cell receptor beta chains from a single sample sequenced in a study of blood T cells in healthy people across ages. PCR was performed a second time for about 7 to 12 cycles using a sample-barcoded 5' primer and a J-beta primer mix. One entry per CDR3 protein results from TCRdb running MiXCR on the 5' RACE reads. This table has 1.5 million to 2 million distinct CDR3 sequences, about 35% appearing once. Sequenced material: blood. The receptors come from a woman in her thirties in good health.

This clonotype was seen only a few times. J is TRBJ2-3 and V is TRBV20-1; 7 bases are a match to TRBD1. CDR3 length equals 16 residues. Losses at the gene ends were 0 bases for V and 2 bases for J; bases not matched to a gene: 8. Germline V lookup: CDR1 DFQATT, CDR2 SNEGSKA (reference sequence). CDR3 DNA: TGCAGTGCTAGAGACCCCCAGGGGGTACTCACAGATACGCAGTATTTT. Amino acids: CSARDPQGVLTDTQYF.

V is TRBV5-5 and J is TRBJ1-5; 9 bases fit TRBD1. The CDR3 totals 15 residues. V dropped 4 bases and J dropped 6; count of bases not matched to a gene: 8. CDR1 is SGHKS and CDR2 is YYEKEE in the germline V gene (reference sequence). CDR3 in DNA: TGTGCCAGCAGCCAAGGACAGGGGTTAGGTCAGCCCCAGCATTTT. Encoded protein: CASSQGQGLGQPQHF.

V gene TRBV14 combines with J gene TRBJ2-1, with 8 nucleotides matching TRBD1. Germline V lookup: CDR1 SGHDN, CDR2 FVKESK. V shed 5 bases, J shed 8 bases, and the junction held 8 bases outside the gene matches. The CDR3 runs 14 residues. The DNA of the CDR3 is TGTGCCAGCAGCACTCGGGACAGGAGGGATGAGCAGTTCTTC. Residues: CASSTRDRRDEQFF.

This clonotype came up a few times. The chain recombines TRBV5-4 with TRBJ2-3, with D possibly matching TRBD2 (6 bases). The CDR3 is 14 residues long. The germline V and J ends were trimmed by 6 bases and 0 bases, with 11 bases remaining between them. CDR1 and CDR2 from the germline V gene are SGHNT and YYREEE (reference sequence). The CDR3 is CASTVGGSTDTQYF. The CDR3 DNA sequence: TGTGCCAGCACTGTCGGGGGAAGCACAGATACGCAGTATTTT. The full variable domain, in which reference TRBV5-4 and TRBJ2-3 provide the parts outside the CDR3, is ETGVTQSPTHLIKTRGQQVTLRCSSQSGHNTVSWYQQALGQGPQFIFQYYREEENGRGNFPPRFSGLQFPNYSSELNVNALELDDSALYLCASTVGGSTDTQYFGPGTRLTVL.

With regard to this clonotype: The junction shows a germline mismatch at one end, possibly a read error. The chain couples TRBV7-2 to TRBJ1-3, with D perhaps matching TRBD1 (5 bases). The CDR3 sequence is 14 residues long. The germline CDR1 and CDR2 sequences are SGHTA and FQGNSA. The CDR3 DNA follows: TGTGCCAGCAGCCGGGGGAGCTCTGGAAACACCAGATATTTT. It encodes CASSRGSSGNTRYF.

This clonotype showed up just a few times. The V gene is TRBV20-1, the J gene TRBJ2-7, with TRBD1 identical over 7 bases. The CDR3 sequence is 12 residues long. Germline CDR1 DFQATT, CDR2 SNEGSKA (reference sequence). The V and J ends lost 5 bases and 4 bases, in that order; junction bases with no gene match: 5. This chain's CDR3 is CSASDRRYEQYF. For the CDR3, the DNA is TGCAGTGCTTCGGACAGGCGGTACGAGCAGTACTTC.

The CDR3 loop reads CASSLGGSGRETQYF. The CDR3, as DNA: TGTGCCAGCAGCTTGGGAGGTAGCGGGAGAGAGACCCAGTACTTC. V and J are TRBV5-4 and TRBJ2-5, with TRBD2 matching over 9 bases. The germline V gene has CDR1 SGHNT and CDR2 YYREEE (reference sequence). This CDR3 has 15 amino acids. Trimming removed 0 bases from V and 4 bases from J; junction bases left unmatched: 4.

This clonotype was seen only a few times. The genes are TRBV20-1 and TRBJ1-2, with 7 bases fitting TRBD1. CDR3 length: 12 residues. CDR1 is DFQATT, CDR2 SNEGSKA, per germline (reference sequence). The V segment lost 4 bases and the J segment 5 bases; nucleotides outside the gene matches: 4. The CDR3 region is CSATGTAYGYTF. The CDR3 DNA reads TGCAGTGCTACCGGGACAGCATATGGCTACACCTTC.

The V and J genes are TRBV12-3 or TRBV12-4 and TRBJ2-5; TRBD1 agrees at 11 bases. The CDR3 covers 15 residues. After removal of 5 bases from V and 4 bases from J, the junction contained 6 bases not matched to a gene. CDR3 coding DNA: TGTGCCAGCAGTCCGACGGACAGGGGGCGAGAGACCCAGTACTTC. Amino acids: CASSPTDRGRETQYF.